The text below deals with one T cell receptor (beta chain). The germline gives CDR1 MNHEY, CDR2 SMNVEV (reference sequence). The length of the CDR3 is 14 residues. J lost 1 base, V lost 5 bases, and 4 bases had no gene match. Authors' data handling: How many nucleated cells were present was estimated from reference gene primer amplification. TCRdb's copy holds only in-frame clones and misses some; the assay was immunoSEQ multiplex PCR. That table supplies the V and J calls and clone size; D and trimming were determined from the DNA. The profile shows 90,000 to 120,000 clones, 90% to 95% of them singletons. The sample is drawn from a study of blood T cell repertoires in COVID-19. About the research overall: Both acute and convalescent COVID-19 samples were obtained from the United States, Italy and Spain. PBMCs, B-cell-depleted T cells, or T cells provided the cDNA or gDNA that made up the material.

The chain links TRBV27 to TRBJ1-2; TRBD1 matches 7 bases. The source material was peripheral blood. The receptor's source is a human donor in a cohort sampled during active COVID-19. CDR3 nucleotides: TGTGCCAGCAGTATGACAGGGTTTAACTATGGCTACACCTTC. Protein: CASSMTGFNYGYTF.